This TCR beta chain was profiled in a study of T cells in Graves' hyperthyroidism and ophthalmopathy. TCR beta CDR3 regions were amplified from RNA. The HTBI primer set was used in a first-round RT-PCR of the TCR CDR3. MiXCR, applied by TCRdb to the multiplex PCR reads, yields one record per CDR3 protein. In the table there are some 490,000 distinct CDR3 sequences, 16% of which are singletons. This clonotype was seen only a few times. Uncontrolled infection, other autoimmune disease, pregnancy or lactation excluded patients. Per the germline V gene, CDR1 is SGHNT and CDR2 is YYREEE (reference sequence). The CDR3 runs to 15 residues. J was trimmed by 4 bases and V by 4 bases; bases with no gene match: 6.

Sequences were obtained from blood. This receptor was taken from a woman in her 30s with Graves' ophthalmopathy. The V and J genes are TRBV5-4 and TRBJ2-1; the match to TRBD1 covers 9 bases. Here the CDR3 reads CASSRGQGVYNEQFF. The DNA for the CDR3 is TGTGCCAGCAGCCGGGGACAGGGTGTTTACAATGAGCAGTTCTTC.